This T cell receptor beta chain was found in a study of blood T cell repertoires in COVID-19. Participants were aged 18 to 89 years, lived in about two dozen US areas, and enrolled virtually. Contact with a PCR-confirmed or clinician-diagnosed COVID-19 case occurred within 2 weeks of entry. Sequencing used immunoSEQ multiplex PCR; TCRdb keeps in-frame clones, though not all of them. The sample carries approximately 260,000 clones, 85% recorded once. The CDR3 totals 13 residues. Germline CDR1 reads LNHDA; CDR2 reads SQIVND (reference sequence). Trimming removed 7 bases at V and 8 bases at J, with 12 bases between.

The sample taken for sequencing was PBMCs or T cells enriched from blood (not recorded which). The sequence was collected from a woman between 45 and 60 years old who had been exposed to COVID-19. The chain couples TRBV19 to TRBJ1-6, with D possibly matching TRBD1 (6 bases). CDR3 nucleotide sequence: TGTGCCAGTAAGGGGGAAGGGGATTCACCCCTCCACTTT. Protein sequence: CASKGEGDSPLHF.